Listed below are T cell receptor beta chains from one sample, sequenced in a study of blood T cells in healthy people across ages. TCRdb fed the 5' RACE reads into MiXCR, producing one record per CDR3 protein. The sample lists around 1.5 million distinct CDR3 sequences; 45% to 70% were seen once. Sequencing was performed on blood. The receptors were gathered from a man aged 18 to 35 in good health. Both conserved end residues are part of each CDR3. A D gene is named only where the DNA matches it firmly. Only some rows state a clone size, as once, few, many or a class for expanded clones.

cdr3_aa: CASTGTKADTQYF; cdr3_nt: TGTGCCAGCACCGGGACAAAGGCGGATACGCAGTATTTT; v_call: TRBV2; cdr3_length: 13; clone_size: NA; d_call: NA; j_call: TRBJ2-3
cdr3_aa: CASRGTDGYTF; cdr3_nt: TGTGCCAGCAGGGGGACAGATGGCTACACCTTC; v_call: TRBV12-3/TRBV12-4; cdr3_length: 11; clone_size: few; d_call: TRBD1; j_call: TRBJ1-2
cdr3_aa: CSVEDLGGSGYEQYF; cdr3_nt: TGCAGCGTTGAAGATCTGGGCGGGAGTGGTTACGAGCAGTACTTC; v_call: TRBV29-1; cdr3_length: 15; clone_size: NA; d_call: TRBD2; j_call: TRBJ2-7
cdr3_aa: CANPPATCIYNEQFF; cdr3_nt: TGTGCCAACCCTCCTGCGACCTGCATATATAATGAGCAGTTCTTC; v_call: TRBV6-2/TRBV6-3; cdr3_length: 15; clone_size: NA; d_call: NA; j_call: TRBJ2-1
cdr3_aa: CASSDGQVVTGELFF; cdr3_nt: TGCGCCAGCAGCGACGGACAGGTGGTCACCGGGGAGCTGTTTTTT; v_call: TRBV5-1; cdr3_length: 15; clone_size: NA; d_call: TRBD1; j_call: TRBJ2-2
cdr3_aa: CASSYTDRAAYEQYF; cdr3_nt: TGTGCCAGCAGTTACACTGACAGGGCCGCTTACGAGCAGTACTTC; v_call: TRBV6-5; cdr3_length: 15; clone_size: NA; d_call: TRBD1; j_call: TRBJ2-7
cdr3_aa: CASSPFGTGNLRKTQYF; cdr3_nt: TGTGCCAGCAGCCCCTTCGGGACAGGGAATTTGAGGAAGACCCAGTACTTC; v_call: TRBV14; cdr3_length: 17; clone_size: once; d_call: TRBD1; j_call: TRBJ2-5
cdr3_aa: CATTWRDPFTDTQYF; cdr3_nt: TGTGCCACCACCTGGCGGGACCCCTTTACAGATACGCAGTATTTT; v_call: TRBV7-9; cdr3_length: 15; clone_size: NA; d_call: NA; j_call: TRBJ2-3
cdr3_aa: CATNWGAYTEAFF; cdr3_nt: TGTGCCACCAATTGGGGGGCGTACACTGAAGCTTTCTTT; v_call: TRBV12-3/TRBV12-4; cdr3_length: 13; clone_size: NA; d_call: NA; j_call: TRBJ1-1
cdr3_aa: CASSLHPGAGYEQYF; cdr3_nt: TGTGCCAGCAGCTTACATCCAGGGGCGGGCTACGAGCAGTACTTC; v_call: TRBV7-8; cdr3_length: 15; clone_size: NA; d_call: NA; j_call: TRBJ2-7
cdr3_aa: CASSQAWSQETQYF; cdr3_nt: TGTGCCAGCAGCCAAGCCTGGAGCCAAGAGACCCAGTACTTC; v_call: TRBV3-1; cdr3_length: 14; clone_size: NA; d_call: NA; j_call: TRBJ2-5
cdr3_aa: CSASKGMGYNEQFF; cdr3_nt: TGCAGTGCTAGCAAAGGGATGGGCTACAATGAGCAGTTCTTC; v_call: TRBV20-1; cdr3_length: 14; clone_size: NA; d_call: NA; j_call: TRBJ2-1
cdr3_aa: CASSVDVAADTGELFF; cdr3_nt: TGTGCCAGCAGCGTAGATGTGGCGGCGGACACCGGGGAGCTGTTTTTT; v_call: TRBV9; cdr3_length: 16; clone_size: NA; d_call: NA; j_call: TRBJ2-2
cdr3_aa: CASSWTGDTEAFF; cdr3_nt: TGTGCCAGCTCGTGGACAGGGGACACTGAAGCTTTCTTT; v_call: TRBV27; cdr3_length: 13; clone_size: few; d_call: TRBD1; j_call: TRBJ1-1
cdr3_aa: CSATPGTGGYYEQYF; cdr3_nt: TGCAGCGCCACCCCCGGGACAGGGGGATATTACGAGCAGTACTTC; v_call: TRBV29-1; cdr3_length: 15; clone_size: NA; d_call: TRBD1; j_call: TRBJ2-7
cdr3_aa: CASSMDRGQVETQYF; cdr3_nt: TGTGCCAGCAGCATGGACAGGGGGCAAGTGGAGACCCAGTACTTC; v_call: TRBV27; cdr3_length: 15; clone_size: few; d_call: TRBD1; j_call: TRBJ2-5
cdr3_aa: CASGHTSGTFQETQYF; cdr3_nt: TGTGCTAGTGGCCACACTAGCGGGACCTTCCAAGAGACCCAGTACTTC; v_call: TRBV12-5; cdr3_length: 16; clone_size: NA; d_call: TRBD2; j_call: TRBJ2-5
cdr3_aa: CVSSGQGYADTQYF; cdr3_nt: TGTGTCTCCTCAGGTCAGGGATACGCAGATACGCAGTATTTT; v_call: TRBV5-5; cdr3_length: 14; clone_size: NA; d_call: NA; j_call: TRBJ2-3
cdr3_aa: CASSQGLLETYEQYF; cdr3_nt: TGCGCCAGCAGCCAAGGACTATTAGAAACCTACGAGCAGTACTTC; v_call: TRBV4-3; cdr3_length: 15; clone_size: NA; d_call: NA; j_call: TRBJ2-7
cdr3_aa: CASSRIDREYYEQYF; cdr3_nt: TGCGCCAGCAGCCGAATTGACAGGGAATACTACGAGCAGTACTTC; v_call: TRBV5-1; cdr3_length: 15; clone_size: few; d_call: TRBD1; j_call: TRBJ2-7
cdr3_aa: CASNAREYPYEQYF; cdr3_nt: TGTGCCAGCAATGCGCGGGAGTATCCCTACGAGCAGTACTTC; v_call: TRBV25-1; cdr3_length: 14; clone_size: NA; d_call: TRBD2; j_call: TRBJ2-7
cdr3_aa: CASSLVSSWEQFF; cdr3_nt: TGTGCCAGCAGCTTAGTTTCCTCGTGGGAGCAGTTCTTC; v_call: TRBV7-9; cdr3_length: 13; clone_size: NA; d_call: NA; j_call: TRBJ2-1
cdr3_aa: CSATFGLAETEQFF; cdr3_nt: TGCAGTGCCACGTTCGGACTAGCGGAAACTGAGCAGTTCTTC; v_call: TRBV20-1; cdr3_length: 14; clone_size: NA; d_call: TRBD2; j_call: TRBJ2-1
cdr3_aa: CASSQRLAGAFSGNTIYF; cdr3_nt: TGCGCCAGCAGCCAAAGGTTAGCGGGGGCCTTCTCTGGAAACACCATATATTTT; v_call: TRBV4-1; cdr3_length: 18; clone_size: NA; d_call: NA; j_call: TRBJ1-3
cdr3_aa: CSAEGPYEQYF; cdr3_nt: TGCAGCGCCGAGGGGCCCTACGAGCAGTACTTC; v_call: TRBV29-1; cdr3_length: 11; clone_size: NA; d_call: NA; j_call: TRBJ2-7
cdr3_aa: CASSPMTSGEEREQFF; cdr3_nt: TGTGCCAGCAGCCCAATGACTAGCGGGGAGGAAAGGGAGCAGTTCTTC; v_call: TRBV7-9; cdr3_length: 16; clone_size: NA; d_call: TRBD2; j_call: TRBJ2-1
cdr3_aa: CASSNHGTGMNTEAFF; cdr3_nt: TGTGCCAGCAGCAACCATGGGACAGGCATGAACACTGAAGCTTTCTTT; v_call: TRBV6-2/TRBV6-3; cdr3_length: 16; clone_size: NA; d_call: TRBD1; j_call: TRBJ1-1
cdr3_aa: CASSASGSSGANVLTF; cdr3_nt: TGTGCCAGCAGCGCCTCAGGGAGCTCTGGGGCCAACGTCCTGACTTTC; v_call: TRBV9; cdr3_length: 16; clone_size: NA; d_call: NA; j_call: TRBJ2-6
cdr3_aa: CSAPGRYQETQYF; cdr3_nt: TGCAGTGCGCCGGGCCGGTACCAAGAGACCCAGTACTTC; v_call: TRBV20-1; cdr3_length: 13; clone_size: NA; d_call: NA; j_call: TRBJ2-5
cdr3_aa: CASSFNSGGTQETQYF; cdr3_nt: TGTGCCAGCAGTTTTAATAGTGGGGGGACCCAAGAGACCCAGTACTTC; v_call: TRBV28; cdr3_length: 16; clone_size: NA; d_call: NA; j_call: TRBJ2-5
cdr3_aa: CASSQGTGQGGKTQYF; cdr3_nt: TGTGCCAGCAGCCAAGGGACAGGGCAAGGCGGGAAGACCCAGTACTTC; v_call: TRBV14; cdr3_length: 16; clone_size: NA; d_call: TRBD1; j_call: TRBJ2-5
cdr3_aa: CSVGTDYLNTDTQYF; cdr3_nt: TGCAGCGTAGGAACTGACTACCTGAACACAGATACGCAGTATTTT; v_call: TRBV29-1; cdr3_length: 15; clone_size: few; d_call: NA; j_call: TRBJ2-3
cdr3_aa: CASSLSGGANGGANVLTF; cdr3_nt: TGTGCCAGCAGCTTATCGGGGGGCGCAAACGGTGGGGCCAACGTCCTGACTTTC; v_call: TRBV7-2; cdr3_length: 18; clone_size: NA; d_call: NA; j_call: TRBJ2-6
cdr3_aa: CASSDLSTGYTF; cdr3_nt: TGCGCCAGCAGTGATTTAAGTACCGGCTACACCTTC; v_call: TRBV10-1; cdr3_length: 12; clone_size: NA; d_call: NA; j_call: TRBJ1-2
cdr3_aa: CASSMTPANNSPLHF; cdr3_nt: TGTGCCAGTAGTATGACCCCTGCGAATAATTCACCCCTCCACTTT; v_call: TRBV19; cdr3_length: 15; clone_size: NA; d_call: NA; j_call: TRBJ1-6
cdr3_aa: CASSPLTREETQYF; cdr3_nt: TGCGCCAGCAGCCCCCTTACAAGAGAAGAGACCCAGTACTTC; v_call: TRBV5-1; cdr3_length: 14; clone_size: few; d_call: NA; j_call: TRBJ2-5
cdr3_aa: CATSREPSSYNEQFF; cdr3_nt: TGTGCCACCAGCAGAGAGCCTAGCTCCTACAATGAGCAGTTCTTC; v_call: TRBV15; cdr3_length: 15; clone_size: NA; d_call: NA; j_call: TRBJ2-1
cdr3_aa: CAISESGDTEAFF; cdr3_nt: TGTGCCATCAGTGAGTCAGGGGACACTGAAGCTTTCTTT; v_call: TRBV10-3; cdr3_length: 13; clone_size: few; d_call: NA; j_call: TRBJ1-1
cdr3_aa: CASSLAETGGDDEQYF; cdr3_nt: TGTGCCAGCAGCTTAGCTGAGACAGGGGGGGACGACGAGCAGTACTTC; v_call: TRBV7-2; cdr3_length: 16; clone_size: NA; d_call: TRBD1; j_call: TRBJ2-7
cdr3_aa: CASSVALDTGELFF; cdr3_nt: TGCGCCAGCAGCGTGGCCCTGGACACCGGGGAGCTGTTTTTT; v_call: TRBV5-1; cdr3_length: 14; clone_size: NA; d_call: NA; j_call: TRBJ2-2
cdr3_aa: CSATRAETQYF; cdr3_nt: TGCAGTGCCACCCGGGCAGAGACCCAGTACTTC; v_call: TRBV20-1; cdr3_length: 11; clone_size: few; d_call: NA; j_call: TRBJ2-5
cdr3_aa: CASSFRLAGGTYGQYF; cdr3_nt: TGCGCCAGCAGCTTTAGGCTAGCGGGGGGAACCTACGGGCAGTACTTC; v_call: TRBV5-1; cdr3_length: 16; clone_size: NA; d_call: TRBD2; j_call: TRBJ2-7
cdr3_aa: CASSDQGRMNTEAFF; cdr3_nt: TGTGCCAGCAGTGACCAGGGGAGGATGAACACTGAAGCTTTCTTT; v_call: TRBV6-1; cdr3_length: 15; clone_size: NA; d_call: NA; j_call: TRBJ1-1
cdr3_aa: CASSLGRDLQGNEQFF; cdr3_nt: TGTGCCAGCAGCCTGGGAAGGGACTTACAAGGGAATGAGCAGTTCTTC; v_call: TRBV7-8; cdr3_length: 16; clone_size: once; d_call: NA; j_call: TRBJ2-1
cdr3_aa: CSAGFGGTDTQYF; cdr3_nt: TGCAGCGCCGGATTCGGGGGTACGGATACGCAGTATTTT; v_call: TRBV29-1; cdr3_length: 13; clone_size: NA; d_call: NA; j_call: TRBJ2-3
cdr3_aa: CASSSSGRTDTQYF; cdr3_nt: TGTGCCAGCAGTTCTAGCGGGAGAACAGATACGCAGTATTTT; v_call: TRBV12-3/TRBV12-4; cdr3_length: 14; clone_size: NA; d_call: TRBD2; j_call: TRBJ2-3
cdr3_aa: CASSFGTAVYEQYF; cdr3_nt: TGTGCCAGCAGCTTCGGGACAGCAGTCTACGAGCAGTACTTC; v_call: TRBV7-2; cdr3_length: 14; clone_size: few; d_call: TRBD1; j_call: TRBJ2-7
cdr3_aa: CASSSGTGLAEAFF; cdr3_nt: TGCGCCAGCAGCTCCGGGACTGGGTTGGCTGAAGCTTTCTTT; v_call: TRBV5-1; cdr3_length: 14; clone_size: NA; d_call: NA; j_call: TRBJ1-1
cdr3_aa: CASSFVGSPEAFF; cdr3_nt: TGTGCCAGCAGCTTTGTGGGATCCCCTGAAGCTTTCTTT; v_call: TRBV7-6; cdr3_length: 13; clone_size: NA; d_call: NA; j_call: TRBJ1-1
cdr3_aa: CASSSGNRRYEQYF; cdr3_nt: TGTGCCAGCAGCTCAGGGAATCGTCGCTACGAGCAGTACTTC; v_call: TRBV7-9; cdr3_length: 14; clone_size: NA; d_call: NA; j_call: TRBJ2-7
cdr3_aa: CASSHSSGSDNEQFF; cdr3_nt: TGTGCCAGCAGTCATTCTAGCGGGAGTGACAATGAGCAGTTCTTC; v_call: TRBV6-5; cdr3_length: 15; clone_size: NA; d_call: TRBD2; j_call: TRBJ2-1
cdr3_aa: CAISDRDGHEQFF; cdr3_nt: TGTGCCATCAGTGACCGGGACGGACATGAGCAGTTCTTC; v_call: TRBV10-3; cdr3_length: 13; clone_size: NA; d_call: NA; j_call: TRBJ2-1
cdr3_aa: CASRGQGGGQPQHF; cdr3_nt: TGTGCCAGCCGCGGACAGGGAGGAGGTCAGCCCCAGCATTTT; v_call: TRBV28; cdr3_length: 14; clone_size: NA; d_call: TRBD1; j_call: TRBJ1-5
cdr3_aa: CASSQGGGGGSTDTQYF; cdr3_nt: TGCGCCAGCAGCCAAGGAGGTGGCGGGGGAAGCACAGATACGCAGTATTTT; v_call: TRBV4-1; cdr3_length: 17; clone_size: NA; d_call: TRBD2; j_call: TRBJ2-3
cdr3_aa: CASSVAGGGYQETQYF; cdr3_nt: TGTGCCAGCAGCGTCGCTGGCGGAGGGTACCAAGAGACCCAGTACTTC; v_call: TRBV7-9; cdr3_length: 16; clone_size: NA; d_call: NA; j_call: TRBJ2-5